A selection of T cell receptor beta chains follows, all from one sample in a study of blood T cell repertoires in COVID-19. The table came from immunoSEQ multiplex PCR; TCRdb's copy has only in-frame clones and leaves some out. The data show some 30,000 clones, 70% to 90% seen once. Sequencing used peripheral blood. The source is a man in his sixties with active COVID-19. Both conserved end residues are part of each CDR3. A D gene is named only where the DNA matches it firmly. Some rows have no size entry. The others give once, few or many, or a class for an expanded clone.

cdr3_nt	cdr3_aa	v_call	j_call	clone_size	d_call
TGTGCCAGCAGTTTATTGGACAGGGCCACTGAAGCTTTCTTT	CASSLLDRATEAFF	TRBV27	TRBJ1-1	NA	TRBD1
TGTGCCAGCAGCTTAGATATTGGGCAAAAGCAGTTCTTC	CASSLDIGQKQFF	TRBV11-2	TRBJ2-1	NA	NA
TGTGCTAGCACCTCGAGGGCCTATGGCTACACCTTC	CASTSRAYGYTF	TRBV28	TRBJ1-2	NA	NA
TGTGCCAGCAGCGTCACCCAGGGGGCACGTCGCGATGGCTACACCTTC	CASSVTQGARRDGYTF	TRBV3-1/TRBV3-2	TRBJ1-2	NA	TRBD1
TGCAGTAGCGGGATAGCTGAAAAACTGTTTTTT	CSSGIAEKLFF	TRBV20-1	TRBJ1-4	NA	NA
TGCGCCAGCAGCCTCCTCGCGGCTAGCGGGAGGGGTGAGCAGTTCTTC	CASSLLAASGRGEQFF	TRBV4-1	TRBJ2-1	NA	TRBD2
TGTGCCAGCACCCCCCGGGGAGGGAGTGGAAACACCATATATTTT	CASTPRGGSGNTIYF	TRBV6-5	TRBJ1-3	NA	NA
TGTGCCAGCAGTTACTCCCCGGGAGATAACGAGCAGTACTTC	CASSYSPGDNEQYF	TRBV6-5	TRBJ2-7	NA	NA
TGTGCCAGCAGTACCGGGACAGGGGTCTATGGCTACACCTTC	CASSTGTGVYGYTF	TRBV6-5	TRBJ1-2	NA	TRBD1
TGTGCCACAGGGATGCAGCCCCAGCATTTT	CATGMQPQHF	TRBV19	TRBJ1-5	NA	NA
TGTGCCAGCTCACCATTGCCGGATAGCGGAAACACCATATATTTT	CASSPLPDSGNTIYF	TRBV18	TRBJ1-3	NA	NA
TGTGCCAGCAGTTTCTCCGGGGGGGTGACTGCTTACTCTGGAAACACCATATATTTT	CASSFSGGVTAYSGNTIYF	TRBV28	TRBJ1-3	NA	NA
TGTGCCAGCTCACCACGGAAACAGGGTGGGGATACGCAGTATTTT	CASSPRKQGGDTQYF	TRBV18	TRBJ2-3	NA	NA
TGTGCCAGCAGTTTACGAGGGTACGAGCAGTTCTTC	CASSLRGYEQFF	TRBV27	TRBJ2-1	once	NA
TGTGCCAGCAGTGATCGGGAGAACACTGAAGCTTTCTTT	CASSDRENTEAFF	TRBV6-4	TRBJ1-1	NA	NA
TGTGCCAGCAGCTTGGACTTGAATTCACCCCTCCACTTT	CASSLDLNSPLHF	TRBV5-4	TRBJ1-6	once	NA
TGTGCCAGCAGCCACGGACGGGATAACTATGGCTACACCTTC	CASSHGRDNYGYTF	TRBV9	TRBJ1-2	few	NA
TGCACCAGCAGCCAAGATGGGACTAGCGGGACCCCAGCCCCCAATGAGCAGTTCTTC	CTSSQDGTSGTPAPNEQFF	TRBV1	TRBJ2-1	NA	NA
TGTGCCAGCAGTCTCCCCGGGACTAGAGGAGATTATCGCAAAAATGAGCAGTTCTTC	CASSLPGTRGDYRKNEQFF	TRBV28	TRBJ2-1	NA	TRBD2
TGTGCCAGCAGCAGAGCTAGCGGGAGGGCTATTGAGCAGTTCTTC	CASSRASGRAIEQFF	TRBV11-2	TRBJ2-1	once	TRBD2
TGTGCCAGCAGCTGGGGGCCACAGGGCCACGGCTACACCTTC	CASSWGPQGHGYTF	TRBV7-9	TRBJ1-2	NA	NA
TGTGCCACCAGCAGACAGGGGTATCAGCCCCAGCATTTT	CATSRQGYQPQHF	TRBV15	TRBJ1-5	NA	NA
TGTGCCAGCAGTCCCCCAGGCGTCCGGACAGATACGCAGTATTTT	CASSPPGVRTDTQYF	TRBV7-9	TRBJ2-3	NA	NA
TGTGCCAGCAGGCGGGACAGGGAGGCCGGGGAGCTGTTTTTT	CASRRDREAGELFF	TRBV6-4	TRBJ2-2	NA	TRBD1
TGTGCCAGCTCAGTCGACTGGGACGAGCAGTACTTC	CASSVDWDEQYF	TRBV18	TRBJ2-7	NA	NA
TGTGCCAGCACAAGGATAAGTAGCAACAATGAGCAGTTCTTC	CASTRISSNNEQFF	TRBV6-5	TRBJ2-1	NA	NA
TGTGCCACCAGTGATTTAGCGGGACAATCCTACAATGAGCAGTTCTTC	CATSDLAGQSYNEQFF	TRBV24-1	TRBJ2-1	NA	NA
TGTGCCAGCAGCCGGCAGGCGATCGCGAACACCGGGGAGCTGTTTTTT	CASSRQAIANTGELFF	TRBV11-2	TRBJ2-2	NA	NA
TGTGCCAGCAGCGGTCAATTAGGGACTTATGGCTACACCTTC	CASSGQLGTYGYTF	TRBV25-1	TRBJ1-2	NA	NA
TGTGCCAGCAGCCAAGTAAGGACACGGAACACTGAAGCTTTCTTT	CASSQVRTRNTEAFF	TRBV3-1/TRBV3-2	TRBJ1-1	NA	NA
TGTGCCAGCAGCTCGACTAGCGGGAGGGCCTGGGACGAGCAGTACTTC	CASSSTSGRAWDEQYF	TRBV5-5	TRBJ2-7	NA	TRBD2
TGTGCCAGCAGTTTACGGACTAGCGGGAGTAAAGAGCTGTTTTTT	CASSLRTSGSKELFF	TRBV28	TRBJ2-2	NA	TRBD2
TGTGCCAGCAGCCCGTTCTCGGGTTACGACTCCTACGAGCAGTACTTC	CASSPFSGYDSYEQYF	TRBV7-9	TRBJ2-7	few	NA
TGCGCCAGCAGCTCGCCTGGGAGCACTGAAGCTTTCTTT	CASSSPGSTEAFF	TRBV5-1	TRBJ1-1	NA	NA
TGTGCCAGCAGCTTGTTAAGGGGAACAGTGGAGACCCAGTACTTC	CASSLLRGTVETQYF	TRBV5-6	TRBJ2-5	NA	NA
TGTGCCAGCACGCCGGGACTAGCGGCCACAGATACGCAGTATTTT	CASTPGLAATDTQYF	TRBV5-8	TRBJ2-3	NA	TRBD2
TGTGCCAGCTCACCACGAAGGACAGAAGAGCAGTACTTC	CASSPRRTEEQYF	TRBV18	TRBJ2-7	NA	NA
TGCGCCAGCAGCTTGGTAACTCGCGGGAGCTCCTACAATGAGCAGTTCTTC	CASSLVTRGSSYNEQFF	TRBV5-1	TRBJ2-1	NA	TRBD2
TGTGCCAGCAGTTTAAGGGGAACCTACGAGCAGTACTTC	CASSLRGTYEQYF	TRBV27	TRBJ2-7	NA	NA
TGTGCCAGCTCACCGGCGGGAGGAGACTACAATGAGCAGTTCTTC	CASSPAGGDYNEQFF	TRBV18	TRBJ2-1	NA	TRBD2
TGCAGTGCGAGTGGGCTCCGGGGGGGGTACAATGAGCAGTTCTTC	CSASGLRGGYNEQFF	TRBV20-1	TRBJ2-1	NA	TRBD2
TGTGCCAGCAGCTCATCTAGCGGGGGATACAATGAGCAGTTCTTC	CASSSSSGGYNEQFF	TRBV11-2	TRBJ2-1	NA	TRBD2
TGTGCCATCAGTGAGTACAGTTCCACAGATACGCAGTATTTT	CAISEYSSTDTQYF	TRBV10-3	TRBJ2-3	NA	NA
TGTGCCAGCAGCGGGCGGGAGGGCCGCGAGCAGTACTTC	CASSGREGREQYF	TRBV2	TRBJ2-7	NA	TRBD2
TGTGCCAGCAGCTTGGACAGGGGGGAATACAATGAGCAGTTCTTC	CASSLDRGEYNEQFF	TRBV7-2	TRBJ2-1	NA	TRBD1
TGTGCCAGCAGCTTGGCCCCAAGACAAGGAGAGACCCAGTACTTC	CASSLAPRQGETQYF	TRBV7-6	TRBJ2-5	NA	NA
TGTGCCAGTTGTCGCCGAGACAATCAGCCCCAGCATTTT	CASCRRDNQPQHF	TRBV19	TRBJ1-5	NA	NA
TGTGCCAGCAGACTCGAGCTAGGCGTAGAGTTCTTC	CASRLELGVEFF	TRBV6-5	TRBJ2-1	NA	NA
TGTGCCAGCAAGTCCGGAGGTAGTCAGCCCCAGCATTTT	CASKSGGSQPQHF	TRBV28	TRBJ1-5	NA	NA
TGTGCCAGTAGTATTGGAGGGAGGGCCAATGAGCAGTTCTTC	CASSIGGRANEQFF	TRBV19	TRBJ2-1	NA	TRBD2
TGTGCCAGCGAGTCCAGACTAAATACGCAGTATTTT	CASESRLNTQYF	TRBV28	TRBJ2-3	once	NA
TGTGCCAGCAGCCTAAATAGCCGGGAGCAGTTCTTC	CASSLNSREQFF	TRBV9	TRBJ2-1	once	NA
TGTGCCAGCAGTCTATCGGGTCCTGGGGCCAACGTCCTGACTTTC	CASSLSGPGANVLTF	TRBV11-1	TRBJ2-6	NA	NA
TGCGCCAGCAGCGAAACCGGGACTAGCGGTAGTAGCTCCTACGAGCAGTACTTC	CASSETGTSGSSSYEQYF	TRBV5-1	TRBJ2-7	NA	TRBD2
TGTGCCAGCCGAAGACAGGAGCCGAACACTGAAGCTTTCTTT	CASRRQEPNTEAFF	TRBV6-5	TRBJ1-1	few	NA
TGTGCCACCAGCAGAGATCAAGGGACAGCGCTTCGGGGGAACACTGAAGCTTTCTTT	CATSRDQGTALRGNTEAFF	TRBV15	TRBJ1-1	NA	TRBD1
TGTGCCAGCAGCTTAACACAGGGGGGTTCCGGCGAGCAGTACTTC	CASSLTQGGSGEQYF	TRBV7-3	TRBJ2-7	NA	TRBD1